This TCR beta chain was recorded in a study of neoadjuvant anti-PD-1 for oral cavity cancer. Blood libraries mostly used approximately 0.5 ug genomic DNA, six replicates each. The method was immunoSEQ multiplex PCR; TCRdb's version includes in-frame clones alone and lacks a portion of them. The sample has roughly 14,000 clones, 65% to 75% seen once. No culture or expansion preceded analysis of these blood cells. CDR3 length equals 15 residues. The V and J ends lost 5 bases and 0 bases, in that order; junction bases with no gene match: 5. Germline assignment: CDR1 SEHNR and CDR2 FQNEAQ (reference sequence).

The sequence derives from a person aged 40 to 85 with oral cavity squamous cell carcinoma. The J gene is TRBJ1-2, the V gene TRBV7-9, with 8 bases lining up with TRBD1. The sequences come from PBMCs, collected before nivolumab (anti-PD-1) treatment. Here the CDR3 DNA reads TGTGCCAGCAGCCCTCAGACAGGGGCTAACTATGGCTACACCTTC. It specifies CASSPQTGANYGYTF.